This T cell receptor (beta chain) comes out of a study of a mutant IDH1 vaccine in newly diagnosed glioma. The protocol was immunoSEQ multiplex PCR, while the TCRdb copy is restricted to in-frame clones and leaves out a portion. The table lists 40,000 to 50,000 clones, over 75% of them singletons. Time point of the sample: week 35, safety follow-up. In the vaccine, a single dose held 300 ug of the mutant IDH1 20-mer peptide, along with topical imiquimod. With regard to this clone: Its antigen is not known.

V lost 3 bases, J lost 5 bases, and 7 bases lay in between. Germline loops: CDR1 KGHSH, CDR2 LQKENI. The CDR3 has 12 residues. This chain connects TRBV18 to TRBJ1-1; D not certain. This receptor was identified in a man between 40 and 49 years old with glioma. This specimen was PBMCs, taken from a glioma patient whose treatment included an IDH1 peptide vaccine. The CDR3 region is CASSPGMTEAFF. The CDR3 bases are TGTGCCAGCTCACCGGGGATGACTGAAGCTTTCTTT. The whole variable domain, filled in from reference TRBV18 and TRBJ1-1, reads NAGVMQNPRHLVRRRGQEARLRCSPMKGHSHVYWYRQLPEEGLKFMVYLQKENIIDESGMPKERFSAEFPKEGPSILRIQQVVRGDSAAYFCASSPGMTEAFFGQGTRLTVV.